The next 3 T cell receptor beta chains were all read from a single sample in a study of blood T cell repertoires in COVID-19. Sequencing was performed with immunoSEQ multiplex PCR; in TCRdb, only in-frame clones are kept and a portion is missing. The top ten clones hold around 1.1% of a sample with about 430,000 clones, 80% to 90% of them seen once. Material: PBMCs or T cells enriched from blood (not recorded which). All receptors derive from a man aged 25 to 45 who had recovered from COVID-19.

The chain recombines TRBV4-1 with TRBJ2-3; 10 nucleotides agree with TRBD1. Germline CDR1 and CDR2: MGHRA and YSYEKL. The length of the CDR3 is 15 residues. V lost 4 bases and J lost 5; bases outside the gene matches: 6. Here the CDR3 DNA reads TGCGCCAGCAGCCGCGGGACAGGGGATCAAGATACGCAGTATTTT. Amino acid sequence: CASSRGTGDQDTQYF.

V and J are TRBV30 and TRBJ1-6, with D unclear. The V end was cut by 2 bases, the J end by 0 bases, with 8 bases between. CDR3 length equals 15 residues. Germline CDR1 GTSNPN, CDR2 SVGIG (reference sequence). As DNA, the CDR3 is TGTGCCTGGAGTTCACTAAGCTCCTATAATTCACCCCTCCACTTT. Its translation: CAWSSLSSYNSPLHF.

The chain recombines TRBV28 with TRBJ1-1; D not certain. Germline CDR1 MDHEN, CDR2 SYDVKM. V was cut by 7 bases and J by 5 bases, with 20 bases left in between. The CDR3 totals 15 residues. CDR3 residues: CASNPLSGLRTEAFF. The CDR3 DNA follows: TGTGCCAGCAACCCCTTGAGTGGGCTTCGGACTGAAGCTTTCTTT.